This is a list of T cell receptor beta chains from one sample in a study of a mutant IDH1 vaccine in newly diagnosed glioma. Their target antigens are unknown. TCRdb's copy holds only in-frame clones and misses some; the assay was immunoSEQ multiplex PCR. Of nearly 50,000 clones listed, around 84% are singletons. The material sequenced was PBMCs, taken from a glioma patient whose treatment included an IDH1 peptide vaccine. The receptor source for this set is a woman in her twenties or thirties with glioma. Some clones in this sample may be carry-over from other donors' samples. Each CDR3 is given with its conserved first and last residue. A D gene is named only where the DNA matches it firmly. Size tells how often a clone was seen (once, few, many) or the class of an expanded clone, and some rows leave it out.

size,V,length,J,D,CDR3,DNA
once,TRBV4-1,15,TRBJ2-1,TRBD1,CASSQGQGDYNEQFF,TGCGCCAGCAGCCAGGGACAGGGCGATTACAATGAGCAGTTCTTC
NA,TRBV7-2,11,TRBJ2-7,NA,CASSFAYEQYF,TGTGCCAGCAGCTTTGCCTACGAGCAGTACTTC
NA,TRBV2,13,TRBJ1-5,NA,CASREDGNQPQHF,TGTGCCAGCAGAGAAGACGGCAATCAGCCCCAGCATTTT
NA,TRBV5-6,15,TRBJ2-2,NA,CASSFGAPGTGELFF,TGTGCCAGCAGCTTTGGGGCCCCTGGCACCGGGGAGCTGTTTTTT
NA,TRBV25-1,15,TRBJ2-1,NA,CASSDSLGTYNEQFF,TGTGCCAGCAGTGATAGTCTGGGAACCTACAATGAGCAGTTCTTC
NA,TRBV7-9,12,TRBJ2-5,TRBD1,CASSRTGGDQYF,TGTGCCAGCAGCCGGACAGGGGGGGACCAGTACTTC
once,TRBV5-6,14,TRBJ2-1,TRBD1,CASSFGTAYNEQFF,TGTGCCAGCAGCTTCGGGACAGCCTACAATGAGCAGTTCTTC
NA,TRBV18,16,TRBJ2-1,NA,CASSPQGGTVYNEQFF,TGTGCCAGCTCACCTCAAGGGGGGACAGTCTACAATGAGCAGTTCTTC
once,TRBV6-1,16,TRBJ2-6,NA,CASSGTYRRGANVLTF,TGTGCCAGCAGTGGGACCTACCGTAGGGGGGCCAACGTCCTGACTTTC
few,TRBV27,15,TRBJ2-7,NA,CASSPISRGSDEQYF,TGTGCCAGCAGCCCGATCTCCCGGGGGTCGGACGAGCAGTACTTC
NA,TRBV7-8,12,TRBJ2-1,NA,CASSLSENEQFF,TGTGCCAGCAGCTTATCTGAGAATGAGCAGTTCTTC
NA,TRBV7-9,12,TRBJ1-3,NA,CASSLLRNTIYF,TGTGCCAGCAGCCTCCTTCGAAACACCATATATTTT
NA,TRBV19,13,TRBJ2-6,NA,CASAVTGANVLTF,TGTGCCAGTGCCGTAACTGGGGCCAACGTCCTGACTTTC
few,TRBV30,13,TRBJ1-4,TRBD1,CAWGQGASEKLFF,TGTGCCTGGGGACAGGGGGCCTCTGAAAAACTGTTTTTT
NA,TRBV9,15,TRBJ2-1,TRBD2,CASSVDQREGNEQFF,TGTGCCAGCAGCGTAGACCAGCGGGAGGGAAATGAGCAGTTCTTC
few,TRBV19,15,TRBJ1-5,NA,CASSIAGGANQPQHF,TGTGCCAGTAGTATAGCAGGAGGCGCGAATCAGCCCCAGCATTTT
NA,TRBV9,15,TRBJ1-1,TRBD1,CASSVGTGGGTEAFF,TGTGCCAGCAGCGTAGGGACAGGGGGAGGAACTGAAGCTTTCTTT
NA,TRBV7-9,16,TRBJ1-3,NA,CASSPRPGSSGNTIYF,TGTGCCAGCAGCCCAAGGCCCGGGAGCTCTGGAAACACCATATATTTT
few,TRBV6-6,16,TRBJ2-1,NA,CASTQRAGGAYNEQFF,TGTGCCAGCACCCAGAGAGCGGGTGGCGCCTACAATGAGCAGTTCTTC
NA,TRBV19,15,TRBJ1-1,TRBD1,CASSIRQGATAEAFF,TGTGCCAGTAGCATTAGACAGGGGGCGACGGCTGAAGCTTTCTTT
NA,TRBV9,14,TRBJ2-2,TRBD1,CASRGQTNTGELFF,TGTGCCAGCCGGGGACAGACGAACACCGGGGAGCTGTTTTTT
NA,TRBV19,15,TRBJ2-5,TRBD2,CASSSGSGGQETQYF,TGTGCCAGTAGTTCCGGTAGCGGGGGACAAGAGACCCAGTACTTC
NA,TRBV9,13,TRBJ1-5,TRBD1,CASSPTGDQPQHF,TGTGCCAGCAGCCCGACAGGGGACCAGCCCCAGCATTTT
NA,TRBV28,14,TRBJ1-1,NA,CASSQDSRNTEAFF,TGTGCCAGCAGTCAAGATAGCAGAAACACTGAAGCTTTCTTT
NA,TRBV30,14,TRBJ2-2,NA,CAWSVGGKAGELFF,TGTGCCTGGAGTGTTGGCGGGAAGGCCGGGGAGCTGTTTTTT
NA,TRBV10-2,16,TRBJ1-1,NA,CASSEWSPVLNTEAFF,TGCGCCAGCAGTGAATGGTCCCCTGTACTGAACACTGAAGCTTTCTTT
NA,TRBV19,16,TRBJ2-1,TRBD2,CASSVRTSGPYNEQFF,TGTGCCAGTAGTGTAAGGACTAGCGGACCCTACAATGAGCAGTTCTTC
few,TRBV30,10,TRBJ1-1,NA,CAWSKTEAFF,TGTGCCTGGAGTAAGACAGAAGCTTTCTTT
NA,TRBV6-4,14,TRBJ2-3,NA,CASSERVGIDTQYF,TGTGCCAGCAGTGAGAGAGTCGGAATAGATACGCAGTATTTT
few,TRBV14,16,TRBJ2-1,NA,CASSHFGGHVDNEQFF,TGTGCCAGCAGCCACTTCGGGGGGCATGTAGACAATGAGCAGTTCTTC
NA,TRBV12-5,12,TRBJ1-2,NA,CASGLPPGGYTF,TGTGCTAGTGGTTTGCCCCCCGGGGGCTACACCTTC
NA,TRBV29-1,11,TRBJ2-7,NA,CSVRVSYEQYF,TGCAGCGTTCGAGTCTCCTACGAGCAGTACTTC
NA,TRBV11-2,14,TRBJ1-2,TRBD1,CASSPWDSVVRYTF,TGTGCCAGCAGCCCGTGGGACAGCGTCGTCCGCTACACCTTC
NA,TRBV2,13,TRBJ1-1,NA,CASSRPPGTEAFF,TGTGCCAGCAGCCGACCTCCTGGTACTGAAGCTTTCTTT
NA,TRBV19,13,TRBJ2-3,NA,CASSIRAPDTQYF,TGTGCCAGTAGTATTCGGGCCCCCGATACGCAGTATTTT
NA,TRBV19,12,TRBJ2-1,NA,CASSVGLSEQFF,TGTGCCAGTAGTGTAGGTTTGAGTGAGCAGTTCTTC
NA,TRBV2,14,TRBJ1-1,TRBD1,CASSGLTGGTEAFF,TGTGCCAGCAGTGGCTTAACAGGGGGCACTGAAGCTTTCTTT
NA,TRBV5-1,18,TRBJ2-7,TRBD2,CASSYRLGGRAGSYEQYF,TGCGCCAGCAGCTACCGACTGGGCGGGAGGGCCGGTTCCTACGAGCAGTACTTC
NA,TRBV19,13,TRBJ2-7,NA,CASSGSVPYEQYF,TGTGCCAGTAGTGGGTCAGTTCCCTACGAGCAGTACTTC
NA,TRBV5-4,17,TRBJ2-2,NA,CASTPGPWQAFTGELFF,TGTGCCAGCACCCCCGGGCCCTGGCAGGCATTCACCGGGGAGCTGTTTTTT
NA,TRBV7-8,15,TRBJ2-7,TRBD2,CASSLFSGSSYEQYF,TGTGCCAGCAGCCTATTTAGCGGGAGCTCCTACGAGCAGTACTTC
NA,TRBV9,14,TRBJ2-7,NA,CASSVGTGAYEQYF,TGTGCCAGCAGCGTGGGGACGGGGGCCTACGAGCAGTACTTC
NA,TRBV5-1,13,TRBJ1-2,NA,CASSSRTSSGYTF,TGCGCCAGCAGCTCCCGGACATCGTCGGGCTACACCTTC
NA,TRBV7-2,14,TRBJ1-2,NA,CASSLRDTLYGYTF,TGTGCCAGCAGCTTACGGGACACCCTTTATGGCTACACCTTC
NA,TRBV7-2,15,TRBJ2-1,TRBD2,CASSTGLAGNNEQFF,TGTGCCAGCAGCACAGGACTAGCGGGGAACAATGAGCAGTTCTTC
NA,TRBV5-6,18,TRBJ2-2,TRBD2,CASSLSRSSGTNPGELFF,TGTGCCAGCAGCTTGAGCCGTTCTAGCGGTACCAACCCCGGGGAGCTGTTTTTT
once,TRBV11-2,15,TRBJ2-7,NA,CASSLATLATSEQYF,TGTGCCAGCAGCTTAGCTACCCTAGCGACCTCAGAGCAGTACTTC